This T cell receptor beta chain comes out of a study of PD-1 blockade in classical Hodgkin lymphoma. Germline CDR1 LGHNA, CDR2 YNFKEQ. Trimming removed 5 bases at V and 6 bases at J, with 10 bases between. The CDR3 loop spans 13 amino acids. Broader study findings: The diversity seen at baseline in complete responders resembled that of newly diagnosed patients. It was CD4+ TCR diversity, not CD8+, that rose significantly by C4D1. Factors driving the repertoire differences, possibly disease activity or prior therapy, remain undefined.

Following autologous stem cell transplantation, relapse occurred in every patient, and exposure to brentuximab vedotin varied. The method was immunoSEQ multiplex PCR; TCRdb's version includes in-frame clones alone and lacks a portion of them. The sample records about 93,000 clones, around nine tenths being singletons. This clone was seen a single time. Its antigen is unidentified. The TCR was taken from a human donor with classical Hodgkin lymphoma. The V gene is TRBV4-2, the J gene TRBJ2-2; either TRBD1 or TRBD2 may fit D (5 bases each). This sample comprised peripheral blood mononuclear cells (PBMCs), obtained before the second cycle of nivolumab. CDR3 amino acids: CASSSRGAGELFF. DNA of the CDR3: TGTGCCAGCAGCTCAAGGGGAGCCGGGGAGCTGTTTTTT.